The T cell receptor beta chain described here comes from a study of T-cell memory formation after mild COVID-19. The CDR3 totals 14 residues. Deletions cut 0 bases from V and 0 bases from J, with 5 bases between. Germline CDR1 reads SGHRS; CDR2 reads YFSETQ. 5'RACE primed from the constant segment yielded TCR alpha and TCR beta cDNA libraries bearing sample barcodes and UMIs. MiXCR, applied by TCRdb to the 5' RACE reads, yields one record per CDR3 protein. The sample has about 560,000 distinct CDR3 sequences, about 20% seen once. This clonotype was seen a few times. Its antigen is currently unknown. Study conclusions and caveats: Contracting clones localized mainly to CM and EM when CD4+ and mainly to EMRA when CD8+.

The TCR comes from an adult woman who had mild COVID-19 (a few samples of this study predate the infection). Cell type and time point are not known. Material: PBMCs or a T cell subset sorted from them (not recorded which). This chain joins TRBV5-1 and TRBJ2-3; D uncertain. CDR3 DNA sequence: TGCGCCAGCAGCTTGGGTGTCAGCACAGATACGCAGTATTTT. Protein sequence: CASSLGVSTDTQYF.